The 10 T cell receptor beta chains in this list originate from one sample, sequenced in a study of graft-versus-host responses after intestinal transplantation. Profiled with immunoSEQ multiplex PCR; TCRdb holds only in-frame clones, not every one. The table has 65,000 to 90,000 clones, around 90% seen once. These receptors are not linked to any known antigen. The starting material was unstimulated CD8+ T cells sorted from spleen or lymph node cells, obtained before transplant. The receptors shown here come from a human donor who was the organ donor for an intestinal transplant.

The sample holds one count of this clone. The V call is TRBV2, the J call TRBJ2-1, with 13 nucleotides matching TRBD2. Germline V lookup: CDR1 SNHLY, CDR2 FYNNEI. Trimming at V came to 8 bases and at J to 2 bases, leaving 9 bases not matched to a gene. The CDR3 runs 17 residues. This chain's CDR3 is CASGRGLAGRPYNEQFF. CDR3 nucleotides: TGTGCCAGCGGGCGGGGACTAGCGGGAAGGCCCTACAATGAGCAGTTCTTC. The variable domain in full, with the rest retrieved from reference TRBV2 and TRBJ2-1, is EPEVTQTPSHQVTQMGQEVILRCVPISNHLYFYWYRQILGQKVEFLVSFYNNEISEKSEIFDDQFSVERPDGSNFTLKIRSTKLEDSAMYFCASGRGLAGRPYNEQFFGPGTRLTVL.

The rearrangement links TRBV13 to TRBJ1-2; a weak D match, TRBD1 (6 bases). The CDR3 contains 15 residues. Deletions cut 5 bases from V and 0 bases from J, with 13 bases between. CDR1 and CDR2 from the germline V gene are PRHDT and FYEKMQ (reference sequence). The CDR3 bases are TGTGCCAGCAGCAATCCCGGGGGCTCTAACTATGGCTACACCTTC. Amino acids: CASSNPGGSNYGYTF.

This rearrangement joins TRBV19 to TRBJ2-7, with TRBD2 identical over 7 bases. The CDR3 sequence is 13 residues long. The V gene's germline CDR1 is LNHDA and CDR2 SQIVND (reference sequence). After removal of 8 bases from V and 0 bases from J, the junction contained 4 bases not matched to a gene. The CDR3 DNA follows: TGTGCCAGTTCTAGCGGTCACTCCTACGAGCAGTACTTC. The encoded protein is CASSSGHSYEQYF.

CDR3 loop: CASSGQGYGYTF. For the CDR3, the DNA is TGCGCCAGCAGCGGACAGGGGTATGGCTACACCTTC. The chain is built from TRBV4-1 and TRBJ1-2; TRBD1 matches at 9 bases. CDR1 is MGHRA and CDR2 is YSYEKL in the germline V gene. This CDR3 has 12 residues. The V and J ends lost 5 bases and 5 bases, in that order; junction bases with no gene match: 0.

This clone was counted a few times. The rearrangement links TRBV25-1 to TRBJ1-6; D may be TRBD1 (6 bases). The CDR3 length is 14 residues. Trimming pared 9 bases from V and 13 bases from J, leaving 22 bases between. CDR1 is MGHDK, CDR2 SYGVNS, per germline. CDR3 in DNA: TGTGCCAGTGCCGTGGGGGCGGGTGGTTCCCCCCTCCACTTT. Its protein product is CASAVGAGGSPLHF. Complete variable domain (other parts from reference TRBV25-1 and TRBJ1-6): EADIYQTPRYLVIGTGKKITLECSQTMGHDKMYWYQQDPGMELHLIHYSYGVNSTEKGDLSSESTVSRIRTEHFPLTLESARPSHTSQYLCASAVGAGGSPLHFGNGTRLTVT.

The gene calls are TRBV6-1 and TRBJ2-3; D gene unclear. The CDR3 covers 12 residues. The V end was cut by 2 bases, the J end by 3 bases, with 3 bases between. CDR1 is MNHNS and CDR2 is SASEGT in the germline V gene. The CDR3 nucleotides are TGTGCCAGCAGTGAAATAACAGATACGCAGTATTTT. It translates to CASSEITDTQYF.

This rearrangement joins TRBV7-9 to TRBJ1-1, with D tentatively TRBD1 (6 bases). V lost 5 bases to trimming and J lost 7 bases, with 11 bases between them. The CDR3 has 12 residues. Germline V lookup: CDR1 SEHNR, CDR2 FQNEAQ (reference sequence). CDR3 sequence reads: CASSLDRFEAFF. The CDR3 region has the DNA TGTGCCAGCAGCCTAGACAGGTTTGAAGCTTTCTTT.

This chain connects TRBV4-2 to TRBJ1-5; unclear D gene. The CDR3 totals 16 residues. The germline V gene encodes CDR1 LGHNA and CDR2 YNFKEQ. V lost 0 bases, J lost 0 bases, and 9 bases lay in between. CDR3 sequence: CASSQDTAHSNQPQHF. The CDR3, as DNA: TGTGCCAGCAGCCAAGATACAGCCCATAGCAATCAGCCCCAGCATTTT.

The rearrangement joins TRBV4-1 to TRBJ2-1, with unresolved D. CDR1 and CDR2 from the germline V gene are MGHRA and YSYEKL. The CDR3 runs to 13 residues. The ends were cut back, 3 bases at V and 4 bases at J, with 7 bases in the middle. The CDR3 DNA follows: TGCGCCAGCAGCCAGGTAGGGTACAATGAGCAGTTCTTC. Its protein product is CASSQVGYNEQFF.

This clone was found a few times. The chain combines TRBV19 with TRBJ1-6, with D maybe TRBD1 (6 bases). Trimming removed 10 bases from V and 6 bases from J, with 16 bases in between. Per germline, CDR1 LNHDA and CDR2 SQIVND (reference sequence). The CDR3 totals 14 residues. The CDR3 sequence: CANLTQGCNSPLHF. The CDR3 region has the DNA TGTGCCAACCTGACCCAGGGGTGTAATTCACCCCTCCACTTT.